This TCR beta chain was identified in a study of CXCR3-negative and CXCR3-positive naive CD8 T cells. Whole-study results and caveats: The authors found comparable surface CD5 between naive subsets and inferred TCR strength from TRB CDR3 properties.

Germline values: CDR1 SNHLY, CDR2 FYNNEI. This CDR3 comprises 13 residues. Concerning this clonotype: The antigen is not known.

Carrying UMI labels, the TRB cDNA libraries were prepared through 5' RACE. TCRdb reprocessed the 5' RACE reads, keeping one entry per CDR3 protein, no DNA. This table holds approximately 62,000 distinct CDR3 sequences. This rearrangement joins TRBV2 to TRBJ1-1; the D call of TRBD1 rests on TCRdb alone, since no DNA is present to check it. The receptor was isolated from a human donor in good health. Some clones in this sample may be carry-over from other donors' samples. The sequencing sample was made of naive CXCR3- CD8+ T cells from blood. Subset defined: CD45RO-CCR7+CD27+CD95- naive CD8+ T cells lacking CXCR3 (TNR3-). CDR3 residues: CASSVGQNTEAFF.